Below, one TCR beta chain is given with its context. Its antigen is not yet known. Base qualities were left out, and no much larger clone turns up one base away. This entry comes from a study of blood T cell repertoires in COVID-19 (dated by TCRdb to the early 2020s). General notes on the study: Collaborator samples came from the United States, Italy and Spain and covered acute and convalescent phases of COVID-19. The prospective study material was composed of cDNA or gDNA derived from T cells, B-cell-depleted T cells, or PBMCs. Deeply sampled blood TCRbeta repertoires from subjects exposed to, actively infected with, or recovered from COVID-19 were included in the dataset. The repertoires were released in a freely available public database meant as a resource for research on the immune response to SARS-CoV-2. The samples were drawn from two sources: the first 160 participants of the ongoing ImmuneRACE study, and approximately 1,300 subjects contributed by 6 global collaborators. The sample metadata nearly always contained a de-identified subject ID, COVID-19 status, age in years and sex. HLA class I and class II types, where available, came from metadata supplied by the sample provider rather than from assay-based typing.

TCRbeta CDR3 regions were amplified from genomic DNA using the immunoSEQ Assay, a bias-controlled multiplex PCR. The published analysis was carried out like this. Nucleated cell counts per sample were estimated from amplification of reference gene primers within the assay. To quantify the absolute abundance of each unique TCRbeta CDR3 rearrangement, sequence reads were collapsed and filtered. Productive Simpson clonality was computed per sample as the square root of Simpson's diversity index over productive rearrangements. Sourced from immuneACCESS, this table was stored by TCRdb with only in-frame sequences that have V and J called. A share of the clones is absent; for the studies checked, an unresolved V gene accounts for under half, and the remainder has no known explanation. The V and J calls and clone size are taken from that table; D and trimming were inferred from the DNA. This sample holds roughly 290,000 clones; 90% were observed only once. The biggest ten clones account for around 1.7% of the sample.

The CDR3 numbers 15 residues from cysteine through phenylalanine. CDR3 DNA only is kept here, 45 bases in frame from base 1. Based on the germline V gene, the CDR1 and CDR2 sequences are SGHAT and FQNNGV. Trimming at the junction amounts to 4 bases on V and 8 bases on J, and the germline ends lie 18 bases apart. General findings and caveats noted by the study authors: The amount of clinical and demographic metadata varied by source and participant and was provided uncurated.

Participants in the prospective study were enrolled through a virtual design, were aged about 18 to 100 years, and lived in approximately 25 United States geographic areas. Cohort assignment in the prospective study relied on participant-reported clinical history from a screening survey and a study questionnaire. In the prospective study, whole blood, serum and a nasopharyngeal or oropharyngeal swab were collected from each participant by mobile phlebotomists. Participants in the prospective study had the option to provide additional blood draws and questionnaires over a roughly 2-month period. Prospective study blood samples were shipped either frozen or at room temperature before DNA extraction.

Sequencing was carried out using PBMCs or T cells enriched from blood (not recorded which). This sequence originates from a woman under 30 with acute COVID-19. The chain is made from TRBV11-2 and TRBJ2-1; TRBD1 is a weak D gene call, 6 bases matching. The CDR3 in this case is CASSSMRYRVHEQFF. The sequence in DNA is TGTGCCAGCAGCTCCATGAGGTACAGGGTGCATGAGCAGTTCTTC.